This is a list of T cell receptor beta chains from one sample in a study of blood T cell repertoires in COVID-19. The repertoire was sequenced with immunoSEQ multiplex PCR; TCRdb's copy has only in-frame clones and lacks some. The table has over 200,000 clones, more than 85% seen once; the top ten hold roughly 2.7%. Sequenced input: peripheral blood. All receptors derive from a young adult with COVID-19, enrolled during active disease. The CDR3 runs from the conserved cysteine through the conserved F or W. Each record gives: J gene, D gene, clone size, V gene, CDR3 DNA, CDR3 protein. A D gene is named only where the DNA matches it firmly. Clone sizes are given selectively: once, few, many, or a class where the clone is expanded.

>TRBJ1-1|-|-|TRBV14
TGTGCCAGCAGCCCAGGGCGGCAGTCCTACACTGAAGCTTTCTTT
CASSPGRQSYTEAFF
>TRBJ2-5|-|once|TRBV7-2
TGTGCCAGCAGCTTGGGTGGGGGGTCGGAGACCCAGTACTTC
CASSLGGGSETQYF
>TRBJ2-2|-|-|TRBV9
TGTGCCAGCAGCGCTCCGACAGGACTGAACACCGGGGAGCTGTTTTTT
CASSAPTGLNTGELFF
>TRBJ2-1|-|once|TRBV7-9
TGTGCCAGCAGCCCAAGAAGGGGGTACGACAATGAGCAGTTCTTC
CASSPRRGYDNEQFF
>TRBJ1-1|TRBD1|-|TRBV27
TGTGCCAGCAGTATACAGGGGCCCCCTCATAAAGCTTTCTTT
CASSIQGPPHKAFF
>TRBJ2-5|-|once|TRBV6-5
TGTGCCAGCAGTTCGGGACATGGGGAGACCCAGTACTTC
CASSSGHGETQYF
>TRBJ1-1|-|-|TRBV19
TGTGCCAGTAGTACTGCGGGCGACGGGAACACTGAAGCTTTCTTT
CASSTAGDGNTEAFF
>TRBJ2-5|TRBD2|-|TRBV7-2
TGTGCCAGCAGCTTAGGTAGCGGGAGTTGGGAGACCCAGTACTTC
CASSLGSGSWETQYF
>TRBJ2-7|-|-|TRBV11-2
TGTGCCAGCAGCTCCGGACTGGACCTCTACGAGCAGTACTTC
CASSSGLDLYEQYF
>TRBJ1-4|-|-|TRBV28
TGTGCCAGCAGACCCGTTAGGACAGCGGATGAAAAACTGTTTTTT
CASRPVRTADEKLFF
>TRBJ2-1|-|-|TRBV6-5
TGTGCCAGCAGTTACTCTAGAAGTGATGAGCAGTTCTTC
CASSYSRSDEQFF
>TRBJ1-6|TRBD1|-|TRBV18
TGTGCCAGCTCACCGGGACAGGGGGCTTTTTCACCCCTCCACTTT
CASSPGQGAFSPLHF
>TRBJ1-2|-|-|TRBV10-3
TGTGCCATCAGTGACCGGGACACCAACTATGGCTACACCTTC
CAISDRDTNYGYTF
>TRBJ2-7|TRBD2|-|TRBV10-2
TGCGCCAGCAGGGGGAGCGGGGTCGAGCAGTACTTC
CASRGSGVEQYF
>TRBJ2-5|TRBD1|-|TRBV4-1
TGCGCCAGCAGCCGCAGCACAGGGGGCGCGGAGACCCAGTACTTC
CASSRSTGGAETQYF
>TRBJ1-5|-|-|TRBV15
TGTGCCACCAGCAGGAGGGATAGCAATCAGCCCCAGCATTTT
CATSRRDSNQPQHF
>TRBJ1-2|-|-|TRBV4-2
TGTGCCAGCAGCCAAGATGGGGGGGCTGGCTATGGCTACACCTTC
CASSQDGGAGYGYTF
>TRBJ2-7|TRBD1|-|TRBV7-2
TGTGCCAGCAGCTTGCTCGGGATCACAGGGGGATGGGAGCAGTACTTC
CASSLLGITGGWEQYF
>TRBJ1-1|-|-|TRBV7-3
TGTGCCAGCAGCTTACACCAGGGCGAGAACACTGAAGCTTTCTTT
CASSLHQGENTEAFF
>TRBJ2-1|TRBD1|-|TRBV14
TGTGCCAGCAGCCAAGGCCCAGCTGGACAGGGGGCTGCTTACCCCTACAATGAGCAGTTCTTC
CASSQGPAGQGAAYPYNEQFF
>TRBJ2-5|-|-|TRBV7-2
TGTGCCAGCAGCTTGGTACCCGGGCAAGAGACCCAGTACTTC
CASSLVPGQETQYF
>TRBJ2-2|TRBD1|-|TRBV7-9
TGTGCCAGCAGCACGGGACAGGGTGGGACCGGGGAGCTGTTTTTT
CASSTGQGGTGELFF